This TCR beta chain comes out of a study of Ad26.COV2.S vaccination and SARS-CoV-2 variants. Overall study: The donor participated in the COV1001 trial, in its Ad26.COV2.S arm. Recipients of Ad26.COV2.S got it intramuscularly, once or twice 56 days apart. Study-wide results and caveats: Researchers cautioned that TCR breadth and depth analyses may have underestimated total T cell responses.

As to treatment: 15 to 20 received Ad26.COV2.S at low or high dose, single or two shots; 5 received placebo; per-sample allocation not given. It was on day 63 after the first vaccine or placebo injection that samples were taken. Clones were sequenced by immunoSEQ multiplex PCR, and TCRdb holds only the in-frame ones, with some missing. The sample consists of roughly 510,000 clones, around 85% of them appearing once. A remark on this clone: What it binds is not known.

Germline V gives CDR1 SGHTA, CDR2 FQGTGA. V gave up 4 bases and J gave up 2 bases, with 8 bases separating them. This CDR3 comprises 13 residues. The specimen was peripheral blood, collected in a trial of Ad26.COV2.S vaccine versus placebo. This TCR was recovered from a person aged 18 to 65 who received the Ad26.COV2.S COVID-19 vaccine or a placebo. The chain couples TRBV7-3 to TRBJ1-2; D may be TRBD1 (5 bases). The CDR3 loop is CASSSRGNYGYTF. In DNA form, the CDR3 reads TGTGCCAGCAGCTCCCGGGGGAACTATGGCTACACCTTC.